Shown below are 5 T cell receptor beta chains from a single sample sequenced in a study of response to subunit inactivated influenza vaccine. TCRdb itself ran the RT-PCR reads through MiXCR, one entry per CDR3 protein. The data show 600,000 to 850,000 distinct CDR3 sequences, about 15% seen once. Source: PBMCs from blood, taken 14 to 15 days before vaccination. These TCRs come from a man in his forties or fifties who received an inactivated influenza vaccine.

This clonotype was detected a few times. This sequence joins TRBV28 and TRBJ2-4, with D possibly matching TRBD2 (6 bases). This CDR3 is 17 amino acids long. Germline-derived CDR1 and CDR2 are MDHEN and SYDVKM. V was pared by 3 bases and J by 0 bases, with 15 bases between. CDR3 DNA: TGTGCCAGCAGTTTGGGGGGATCTCAAATAGCCAAAAACATTCAGTACTTC. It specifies CASSLGGSQIAKNIQYF.

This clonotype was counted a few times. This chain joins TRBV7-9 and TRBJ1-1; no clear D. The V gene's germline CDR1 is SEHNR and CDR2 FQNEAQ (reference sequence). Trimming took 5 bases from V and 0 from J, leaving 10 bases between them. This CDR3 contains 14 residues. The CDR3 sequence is CASSRPEMNTEAFF. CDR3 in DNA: TGTGCCAGCAGCCGGCCGGAGATGAACACTGAAGCTTTCTTT.

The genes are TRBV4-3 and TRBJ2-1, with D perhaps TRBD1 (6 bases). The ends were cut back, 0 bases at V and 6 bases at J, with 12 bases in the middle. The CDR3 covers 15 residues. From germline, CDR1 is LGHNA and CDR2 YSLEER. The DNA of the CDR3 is TGCGCCAGCAGCCAAGATGCTGGGGGCTTCAATGAGCAGTTCTTC. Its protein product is CASSQDAGGFNEQFF.

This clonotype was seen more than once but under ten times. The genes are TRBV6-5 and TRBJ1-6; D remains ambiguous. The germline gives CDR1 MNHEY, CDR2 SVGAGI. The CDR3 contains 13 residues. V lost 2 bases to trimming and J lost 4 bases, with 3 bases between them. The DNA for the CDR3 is TGTGCCAGCAGTTACGCATATAATTCACCCCTCCACTTT. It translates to CASSYAYNSPLHF.

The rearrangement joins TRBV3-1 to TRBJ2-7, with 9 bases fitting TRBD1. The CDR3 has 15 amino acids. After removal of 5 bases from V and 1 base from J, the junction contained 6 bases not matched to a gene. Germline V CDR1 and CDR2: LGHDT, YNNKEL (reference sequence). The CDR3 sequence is CASSKTTGGSYEQYF. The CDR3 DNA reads TGTGCCAGCAGCAAAACGACAGGGGGTTCCTACGAGCAGTACTTC.